The present TCR beta chain was sequenced within a study of Graves' ophthalmopathy and Graves' hyperthyroidism. Study-level findings and limits: Discriminating ophthalmopathy from stable hyperthyroidism, a 13-signature model attained a sensitivity of about 88% and a specificity of approximately 81%. With a specificity of 72.22% and a sensitivity of 70.59%, the model predicted ophthalmopathy progression.

Ages of hyperthyroidism patients ran from 18 to 65, and their diagnoses were new, under 2 months' duration. There are many counts of this clonotype. What it recognizes is unknown. In germline, CDR1 is KGHDR, CDR2 SFDVKD. This CDR3 region has 15 residues. V lost 5 bases to trimming and J lost 3 bases, with 15 bases between them. Scientists amplified the TCR beta CDR3 regions from RNA transcripts. First-round RT-PCR used HTBI primers; second-round multiplex PCR followed. TCRdb reanalysed the multiplex PCR reads using MiXCR and keeps one entry per CDR3 protein. The table lists approximately 540,000 distinct CDR3 sequences, approximately 35% of them singletons.

The TCR sequence derives from an adult man with Graves' hyperthyroidism. This chain links TRBV24-1 with TRBJ1-1, with D possibly matching TRBD1 (6 bases). The source material was peripheral blood or thyroid tissue (not recorded which). DNA of the CDR3: TGTGCCACCAGTGTTACACAGGGTGGGGACACTGAAGCTTTCTTT. This translates into CATSVTQGGDTEAFF.